This TCR beta chain was sequenced for a study of response to subunit inactivated influenza vaccine. TCRdb reprocessed the RT-PCR reads with MiXCR, giving one entry per CDR3 protein. The sample holds roughly 700,000 distinct CDR3 sequences, approximately 15% seen once. This CDR3 contains 12 residues. Germline loops: CDR1 SNHLY, CDR2 FYNNEI. The V gene lost 8 bases and the J gene lost 5 bases, with 10 bases spanning the gap. The sample was PBMCs from blood, taken around 15 days before vaccination. The chain recombines TRBV2 with TRBJ2-1, with D tentatively TRBD1 (6 bases). The sequence was obtained from a man aged 45-60 years who received an inactivated influenza vaccine. In DNA, the CDR3 is TGTGCCAGCGCCGGACAGAACAATGAGCAGTTCTTC. This encodes CASAGQNNEQFF. Drawing the rest from reference TRBV2 and TRBJ2-1, the complete variable domain is EPEVTQTPSHQVTQMGQEVILRCVPISNHLYFYWYRQILGQKVEFLVSFYNNEISEKSEIFDDQFSVERPDGSNFTLKIRSTKLEDSAMYFCASAGQNNEQFFGPGTRLTVL.